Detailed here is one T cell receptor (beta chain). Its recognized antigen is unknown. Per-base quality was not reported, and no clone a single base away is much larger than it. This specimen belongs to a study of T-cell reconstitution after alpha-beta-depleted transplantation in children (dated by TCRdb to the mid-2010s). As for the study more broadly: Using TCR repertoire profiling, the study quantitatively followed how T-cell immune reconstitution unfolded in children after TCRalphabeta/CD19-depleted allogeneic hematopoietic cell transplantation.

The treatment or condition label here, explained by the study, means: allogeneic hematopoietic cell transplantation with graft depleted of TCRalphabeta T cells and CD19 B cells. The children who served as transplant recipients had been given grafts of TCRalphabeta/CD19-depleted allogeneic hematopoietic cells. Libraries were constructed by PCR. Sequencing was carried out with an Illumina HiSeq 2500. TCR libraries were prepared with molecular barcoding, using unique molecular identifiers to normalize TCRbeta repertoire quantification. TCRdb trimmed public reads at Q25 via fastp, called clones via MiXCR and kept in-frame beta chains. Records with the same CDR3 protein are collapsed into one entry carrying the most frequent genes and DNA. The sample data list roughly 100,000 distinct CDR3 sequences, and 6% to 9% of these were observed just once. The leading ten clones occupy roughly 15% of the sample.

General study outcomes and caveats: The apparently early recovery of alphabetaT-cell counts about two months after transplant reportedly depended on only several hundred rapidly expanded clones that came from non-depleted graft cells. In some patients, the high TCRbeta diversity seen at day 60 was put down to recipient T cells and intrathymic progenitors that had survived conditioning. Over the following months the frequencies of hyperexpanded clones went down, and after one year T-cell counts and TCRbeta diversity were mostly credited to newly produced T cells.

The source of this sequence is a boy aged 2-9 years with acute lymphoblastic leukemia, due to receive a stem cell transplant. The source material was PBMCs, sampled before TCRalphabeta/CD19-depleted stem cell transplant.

The CDR3 region: CASSLRTGGTNEKLFF. The DNA reads TGTGCCAGCAGCTTACGGACAGGGGGTACTAATGAAAAACTGTTTTTT. The V gene is TRBV7-9 and the J gene is TRBJ1-4, and 10 junctional nucleotides match TRBD1. The germline V gene (reference sequence) supplies CDR1 SEHNR and CDR2 FQNEAQ. Trimming accounts for 2 bases at V and 2 bases at J, while the number of junction bases matched to no gene is 2. Taken from cysteine to phenylalanine, the CDR3 has 16 residues. This entry keeps only the CDR3 DNA: 48 bases, framed from base 1.